The source of this T cell receptor (beta chain) is a study of blood T cell repertoires in COVID-19. Across the study: PBMCs, B-cell-depleted T cells, or T cells were the source of the cDNA or gDNA that made up the material.

In this sample, this clone turned up a few times. J was trimmed by 2 bases and V by 10 bases; bases with no gene match: 4. CDR1 is SNHLY and CDR2 is FYNNEI in the germline V gene. This CDR3 region has 13 residues. Methods used by the authors: Counts of nucleated cells, estimated from reference gene primer amplification, were obtained. The protocol was immunoSEQ multiplex PCR, while the TCRdb copy is restricted to in-frame clones and leaves out a portion. D and trimming come from the DNA, and the V and J calls and clone size come from that table. The profile covers over 150,000 clones, with about 88% appearing a single time and 7% taken by the ten largest.

The chain is built from TRBV2 and TRBJ2-3; 9 bases align to TRBD1. This TCR was recovered from a woman aged 45 to 65 who had recovered from COVID-19. Sequenced input: PBMCs or T cells enriched from blood (not recorded which). CDR3 sequence: CATYRGLTDTQYF. The CDR3 region has the DNA TGTGCCACCTACAGGGGGCTCACAGATACGCAGTATTTT.